This T cell receptor beta chain was obtained from a study of cytomegalovirus exposure and HLA in healthy donors. Study-wide results and caveats: An apparent linkage of common viral pathogens to several of the most significant clusters emerged in a later analysis.

In the PCR, 60 Vbeta and 13 Jbeta primers were used. TCRdb keeps only in-frame clones here, not all; method: immunoSEQ multiplex PCR. The table records 190,000 or so clones, roughly 80% of them present only once. V was pared by 2 bases and J by 3 bases, with 20 bases between. From germline, CDR1 is SGHTA and CDR2 FQGNSA. This CDR3 region has 17 residues. On this clone: The antigen remains unidentified.

The gene calls are TRBV7-2 and TRBJ2-7, with D perhaps matching TRBD1 (6 bases). The specimen was PBMCs. This TCR was sampled from a man between 45 and 60 years old in good health and CMV-seronegative. The CDR3 reads CASSLSPGAGINYEQYF. The CDR3 region has the DNA TGTGCCAGCAGCTTAAGCCCAGGGGCAGGTATTAACTACGAGCAGTACTTC.